The sequence of this T cell receptor beta chain was determined in a study of blood T cell repertoires in COVID-19. Germline V CDR1 and CDR2: KGHDR, SFDVKD. Trimming took off 5 bases at V and 1 base at J, with 4 bases between the two ends. The CDR3 sequence is 12 residues long. Per the original methods: It was from reference gene primer amplification that nucleated cell counts were estimated. Sequencing was performed with immunoSEQ multiplex PCR; in TCRdb, only in-frame clones are kept and a portion is missing. V and J calls and clone size are as listed in that table; D and trimming were resolved from the DNA. In the table there are around 140,000 clones, approximately 89% of which are singletons.

V and J are TRBV24-1 and TRBJ1-1; D is undetermined. Material for sequencing was peripheral blood. The sequence was obtained from a man aged 55-75 years with active or convalescent COVID-19. CDR3 in DNA: TGTGCCACCAGTGCAGGGAACACTGAAGCTTTCTTT. This sequence encodes CATSAGNTEAFF.